One sample yielded the 6 T cell receptor beta chains listed below, sequenced in a study of T cell responses to AZD1222 COVID-19 vaccine. Profiled with immunoSEQ multiplex PCR; TCRdb holds only in-frame clones, not every one. The sample lists roughly 80,000 clones, roughly nine tenths seen once, with approximately 3.2% in the top ten. The sample in question was peripheral blood, obtained 28 days after the second AZD1222 dose. These receptors were obtained from an adult who received the AZD1222 COVID-19 vaccine.

The count of this clone is one. This chain uses TRBV27 with TRBJ2-5, with D perhaps given as TRBD1 or TRBD2 (7 bases each). The CDR3 covers 19 residues. Germline CDR1 reads MNHEY; CDR2 reads SMNVEV (reference sequence). V dropped 8 bases and J dropped 0 bases, with 28 bases sitting between them. The CDR3 loop is CASSSRGGLSLGYQETQYF. In DNA, the CDR3 is TGTGCCAGCTCCTCCAGGGGGGGCTTAAGCCTAGGGTACCAAGAGACCCAGTACTTC.

This clone showed up just once. The chain has TRBV4-2 and TRBJ1-1; D unclear. V lost 0 bases, J lost 2 bases, and 10 bases lay in between. The CDR3 is 15 residues long. CDR1 is LGHNA and CDR2 is YNFKEQ in the germline V gene. CDR3 sequence (DNA): TGTGCCAGCAGCCAAGATCTTTTCCCAAACACTGAAGCTTTCTTT. Encoded protein: CASSQDLFPNTEAFF.

The chain is built from TRBV6-2 or TRBV6-3 and TRBJ1-1; D is undetermined. This CDR3 is built from 13 residues. V gave up 0 bases and J gave up 5 bases, with 7 bases separating them. CDR1 is MNHEY and CDR2 is SVGEGT in the germline V gene. CDR3 sequence reads: CASSYSEGTEAFF. Here the CDR3 DNA reads TGTGCCAGCAGTTACTCGGAAGGGACTGAAGCTTTCTTT.

This chain joins TRBV11-3 and TRBJ1-2; no clear D. The germline V gene encodes CDR1 SGHNT and CDR2 YENEEA. The CDR3 sequence is 14 residues long. The V and J ends lost 1 base and 2 bases respectively, with 8 bases between them. The CDR3 sequence is CASSLVRSNYGYTF. For the CDR3, the DNA is TGTGCCAGCAGCTTAGTTAGGAGCAACTATGGCTACACCTTC.

This clone was detected a few times. The rearrangement joins TRBV11-3 to TRBJ2-7; D unclear. Germline CDR1 and CDR2: SGHNT and YENEEA. V was pared by 4 bases and J by 3 bases, with 10 bases between. This CDR3 spans 13 amino acids. The chain's CDR3 is CASSYDTNYEQYF. In DNA, the CDR3 is TGTGCCAGCAGCTATGACACCAACTACGAGCAGTACTTC.

This chain connects TRBV6-5 to TRBJ1-1; D remains unclear. The germline gives CDR1 MNHEY, CDR2 SVGAGI. CDR3 size: 11 residues. V shed 7 bases and J shed 7 bases, with 10 bases lying between them. The CDR3 is CASIFGLEAFF. CDR3 in DNA: TGTGCCAGCATCTTTGGTCTTGAAGCTTTCTTT.